A selection of T cell receptor beta chains follows, all from one sample in a study of shared clonotypes between healthy human individuals. Sequenced by immunoSEQ multiplex PCR; TCRdb stores in-frame clones only, minus some. The top ten clones hold approximately 1.7% of a sample with roughly 2.1 million clones, around 93% of them seen once. Sequenced sample: naive CD8+ T cells from PBMCs. These receptor sequences come from a man between 18 and 29 years old in good health. Some clones in this sample may be carry-over from other donors' samples. The CDR3 runs from the conserved cysteine through the conserved F or W. A D gene is named only where the DNA matches it firmly. Clone size is not always given. Where it is, it says once, few, many or a class for expanded clones.

CASSANDPSGSGYEQFF | TGTGCCAGTAGTGCCAACGATCCGAGCGGGAGTGGCTATGAGCAGTTCTTC | - | TRBD2 | TRBJ2-1 | TRBV19
CASSQERRGNYGYTF | TGCGCCAGCAGCCAAGAAAGGCGGGGGAACTATGGCTACACCTTC | - | - | TRBJ1-2 | TRBV4-3
CASSSVTTDQPQHF | TGTGCCAGCAGTTCCGTCACTACCGATCAGCCCCAGCATTTT | - | - | TRBJ1-5 | TRBV27
CASSEVGGSGQPQHF | TGTGCCAGCAGTGAAGTTGGGGGAAGCGGCCAGCCCCAGCATTTT | - | - | TRBJ1-5 | TRBV6-1
CATSSSSGSYNEQFF | TGTGCCACCAGCAGCTCTAGCGGCTCCTACAATGAGCAGTTCTTC | - | TRBD2 | TRBJ2-1 | TRBV15
CASSLWGQSNEKLFF | TGTGCCAGCAGTTTATGGGGACAGTCTAATGAAAAACTGTTTTTT | - | TRBD1 | TRBJ1-4 | TRBV27
CASSPGPSTDTQYF | TGTGCCAGCAGCCCCGGTCCCAGCACAGATACGCAGTATTTT | - | - | TRBJ2-3 | TRBV28
CASSYPGIAQYF | TGCGCCAGCAGCTACCCAGGGATAGCGCAGTACTTC | - | - | TRBJ2-7 | TRBV5-1
CASSLWEGSTNEKLFF | TGTGCCAGCAGCTTATGGGAGGGGTCAACTAATGAAAAACTGTTTTTT | - | - | TRBJ1-4 | TRBV7-9
CASALKTHGGELFF | TGTGCCAGCGCCTTAAAGACTCATGGCGGGGAGCTGTTTTTT | - | - | TRBJ2-2 | TRBV6-1
CASSQEGGQGFLSVDTQYF | TGCGCCAGCAGCCAAGAGGGGGGACAGGGATTTCTTTCCGTAGATACGCAGTATTTT | - | TRBD1 | TRBJ2-3 | TRBV4-1
CATRVQGTNQPQHF | TGTGCCACGAGAGTCCAGGGGACCAATCAGCCCCAGCATTTT | - | - | TRBJ1-5 | TRBV19
CASTPGRQGAYNEQFF | TGCGCCAGCACCCCGGGACGACAGGGGGCTTACAATGAGCAGTTCTTC | - | TRBD1 | TRBJ2-1 | TRBV5-1
CASSSGLKTYEQYF | TGTGCCAGCAGTTCGGGACTAAAAACGTACGAGCAGTACTTC | - | TRBD2 | TRBJ2-7 | TRBV27
CASSLKLGSGSGVRGQYF | TGTGCCAGCAGCTTAAAATTGGGATCAGGTAGCGGGGTCAGGGGGCAGTACTTC | once | TRBD2 | TRBJ2-7 | TRBV7-3
CAWEIRENYEQYF | TGTGCCTGGGAAATCCGGGAAAACTACGAGCAGTACTTC | - | - | TRBJ2-7 | TRBV30
CASSQGAKPSTDTQYF | TGTGCCAGCAGCCAGGGGGCGAAGCCAAGCACAGATACGCAGTATTTT | - | TRBD1 | TRBJ2-3 | TRBV7-6
CASSVAPNREGNYGYTF | TGTGCCAGCAGCGTAGCTCCAAACAGGGAAGGTAACTATGGCTACACCTTC | once | - | TRBJ1-2 | TRBV9
CASSLEGLPSTDTQYF | TGTGCCAGCAGTTTGGAGGGACTACCCTCCACAGATACGCAGTATTTT | - | TRBD2 | TRBJ2-3 | TRBV27
CASSLHRKETQYF | TGCGCCAGCAGCTTGCACAGGAAAGAGACCCAGTACTTC | - | - | TRBJ2-5 | TRBV5-1
CASTAEDRTYEQYF | TGTGCCAGCACCGCCGAGGACCGTACCTACGAGCAGTACTTC | - | - | TRBJ2-7 | TRBV5-6